The T cell receptor beta chain described here comes from a study of T cells in Graves' hyperthyroidism and ophthalmopathy. The overall study: The initial diagnosis was the point when peripheral blood was collected, ahead of any treatment.

For this clonotype: The antigen remains undetermined.

Researchers barred patients who had uncontrolled infection, other autoimmune disease, pregnancy or lactation. Based on clinical symptoms, serum thyroxine and TRAb, thyroid ultrasound and orbital computed tomography, diagnoses were reached. Regarding the study as a whole: Blood samples included most of the expanded thyroid clonotypes exceeding 0.001.

RNA transcripts served as the template for amplifying TCR beta CDR3 regions. A first-round RT-PCR of the TCR CDR3 used the HTBI primer set. TCRdb re-derived calls from the multiplex PCR reads in MiXCR, one entry per CDR3 protein. The table shows around 690,000 distinct CDR3 sequences, with around 20% occurring only once. The clonotype comes from a man aged 30 to 45 with Graves' ophthalmopathy. The sequenced sample consisted of blood.

The CDR3 DNA follows: TGTGCCAGCAGGTTTACCACACCCACAGATACGCAGTATTTT. Amino acid sequence: CASRFTTPTDTQYF. The rearrangement links TRBV6-2 or TRBV6-3 to TRBJ2-3; D gene uncertain. The CDR3 is 14 amino acids. Trimming took off 6 bases at V and 2 bases at J, with 12 bases between the two ends. CDR1 MNHEY and CDR2 SVGEGT come from the germline V gene.